Following are 22 T cell receptor beta chains from one sample sequenced in a study of beta chain features in type 1 diabetes. Expressed TCRB transcripts were sequenced, since all the RNA that had been isolated was reverse transcribed. Using immunoSEQ multiplex PCR, the repertoire was profiled, and TCRdb retains in-frame clones only, with some absent. The table lists nearly 250,000 clones, approximately 70% of them singletons. The sample consisted of naive CD4+ T cells from blood. The receptors were gathered from a young man in good health.

This chain uses TRBV9 with TRBJ1-2; D gene unclear. The CDR3 loop spans 12 amino acids. CDR1 is SGDLS, CDR2 YYNGEE, per germline. The V end was cut by 3 bases, the J end by 5 bases, with 8 bases between. This chain's CDR3 is CASSATEYGYTF. CDR3 DNA sequence: TGTGCCAGCAGCGCGACCGAGTATGGCTACACCTTC.

The rearrangement uses TRBV25-1 and TRBJ1-1; perhaps TRBD1 as D (6 bases). CDR1 MGHDK and CDR2 SYGVNS come from the germline V gene. Trimming removed 5 bases from V and 2 bases from J, with 21 bases in between. The CDR3 spans 17 residues. CDR3 protein: CASSRGGAGPQNTEAFF. DNA of the CDR3: TGTGCCAGCAGTCGCGGGGGCGCAGGGCCCCAAAACACTGAAGCTTTCTTT. Looking up the rest from reference TRBV25-1 and TRBJ1-1 gives the full variable domain: EADIYQTPRYLVIGTGKKITLECSQTMGHDKMYWYQQDPGMELHLIHYSYGVNSTEKGDLSSESTVSRIRTEHFPLTLESARPSHTSQYLCASSRGGAGPQNTEAFFGQGTRLTVV.

This sequence joins TRBV30 and TRBJ2-3; D is perhaps TRBD1 or TRBD2 (5 bases each). CDR3 length equals 12 residues. Trimming pared 2 bases from V and 5 bases from J, leaving 8 bases between. Germline-derived CDR1 and CDR2 are GTSNPN and SVGIG (reference sequence). The CDR3 nucleotides are TGTGCCTGGAGTAGGGACGGAGATACGCAGTATTTT. Protein sequence: CAWSRDGDTQYF. Using reference TRBV30 and TRBJ2-3 for the parts outside the CDR3, the full variable domain is SQTIHQWPATLVQPVGSPLSLECTVEGTSNPNLYWYRQAAGRGLQLLFYSVGIGQISSEVPQNLSASRPQDRQFILSSKKLLLSDSGFYLCAWSRDGDTQYFGPGTRLTVL.

The rearrangement uses TRBV25-1 and TRBJ2-2, with D unresolved. This CDR3 contains 14 residues. Trimming cost V 4 bases and J 2 bases, with 8 bases left between them. Germline V CDR1 and CDR2: MGHDK, SYGVNS. The CDR3, as DNA: TGTGCCAGCAGTGCAAACACCAACACCGGGGAGCTGTTTTTT. It codes for CASSANTNTGELFF.

The chain carries TRBV30 and TRBJ1-2; 8 bases are shared with TRBD1. Germline-derived CDR1 and CDR2 are GTSNPN and SVGIG (reference sequence). The CDR3 extends over 14 amino acids. Trimming removed 4 bases from V and 7 bases from J; junction bases left unmatched: 11. CDR3 sequence: CAWTLTGDGSGYTF. The DNA of the CDR3 is TGTGCCTGGACCCTGACAGGGGATGGTTCTGGCTACACCTTC.

The V gene is TRBV9, the J gene TRBJ2-1; TRBD2 is a possible D gene (6 bases). Germline values: CDR1 SGDLS, CDR2 YYNGEE. The V end was cut by 2 bases, the J end by 4 bases, with 16 bases between. The CDR3 has 16 amino acids. CDR3 in DNA: TGTGCCAGCAGCGTCCGAACTAGCCCTTTTTACAATGAGCAGTTCTTC. Translated: CASSVRTSPFYNEQFF.

The CDR3 sequence is CAWSVRVSVRMYNEQFF. CDR3 in DNA: TGTGCCTGGAGTGTGAGGGTATCAGTCAGAATGTACAATGAGCAGTTCTTC. The chain employs TRBV30 and TRBJ2-1; D might be TRBD2 (5 bases). The CDR3 length is 17 residues. Deletions cut 0 bases from V and 4 bases from J, with 19 bases between. Germline V gives CDR1 GTSNPN, CDR2 SVGIG (reference sequence).

A remark on this clone: The sample contains more than one DNA sequence encoding this CDR3. The chain has TRBV14 and TRBJ1-1; the D is unclear. The CDR3 runs 13 residues. The germline V and J ends were trimmed by 1 base and 1 base, with 4 bases remaining between them. Germline loops: CDR1 SGHDN, CDR2 FVKESK. CDR3 in amino acids: CASSQVPNTEAFF. The CDR3 nucleotides read TGTGCCAGCAGCCAAGTCCCGAACACTGAAGCTTTCTTT. Complete variable domain (other parts from reference TRBV14 and TRBJ1-1): EAGVTQFPSHSVIEKGQTVTLRCDPISGHDNLYWYRRVMGKEIKFLLHFVKESKQDESGMPNNRFLAERTGGTYSTLKVQPAELEDSGVYFCASSQVPNTEAFFGQGTRLTVV.

This chain uses TRBV7-8 with TRBJ2-5; D possibly corresponds to TRBD2 (6 bases). CDR1 SGHVS and CDR2 FQNEAQ come from the germline V gene. CDR3 length: 15 residues. The V end was cut by 1 base, the J end by 5 bases, with 14 bases between. In DNA form, the CDR3 reads TGTGCCAGCAGCTTAGTGGAGGGTGTAGTGGAGACCCAGTACTTC. It encodes CASSLVEGVVETQYF.

The V gene is TRBV30, the J gene TRBJ1-2; 7 nucleotides align to TRBD1. Germline loops: CDR1 GTSNPN, CDR2 SVGIG (reference sequence). The CDR3 has 13 amino acids. After removal of 7 bases from V and 8 bases from J, the junction contained 13 bases not matched to a gene. CDR3 sequence reads: CALDARQGRGYTF. In DNA, the CDR3 is TGTGCCTTGGATGCCCGACAGGGACGGGGCTACACCTTC.

A few counts support this clone. The junction and the germline gene differ at one end; a read error may be behind it. The chain has TRBV7-9 and TRBJ2-2; 12 nucleotides match TRBD2. Germline CDR1 SEHNR, CDR2 FQNEAQ (reference sequence). The CDR3 spans 16 residues. DNA for the CDR3: TGTGCCAGCAGACCCCGGACTAGCGGGAACTCCGGGGAGCTGTTTTTT. It encodes CASRPRTSGNSGELFF.

This clone was observed a single time. This rearrangement joins TRBV15 to TRBJ2-3; possibly TRBD1 or TRBD2 for D (5 bases each). The V end lost 1 base, the J end lost 1 base, and 12 bases lay between the germline ends. Germline lookup yields CDR1 LNHNV and CDR2 YYDKDF (reference sequence). This CDR3 contains 16 residues. CDR3 sequence reads: CATSRAGTRGTDTQYF. The CDR3 region has the DNA TGTGCCACCAGCAGAGCCGGGACGCGGGGCACAGATACGCAGTATTTT.

The chain is built from TRBV13 and TRBJ2-5, with 9 bases identical to TRBD2. Trimming at V came to 5 bases and at J to 4 bases, leaving 8 bases not matched to a gene. The germline CDR1 and CDR2 sequences are PRHDT and FYEKMQ (reference sequence). The CDR3 contains 15 residues. CDR3 sequence (DNA): TGTGCCAGCAGCCTCCAGGGACTAGCAGGAGAGACCCAGTACTTC. It translates to CASSLQGLAGETQYF.

The rearrangement links TRBV29-1 to TRBJ2-1; 13 nucleotides line up with TRBD2. Germline CDR1 SQVTM, CDR2 ANQGSEA. This CDR3 contains 14 residues. Trimming took 5 bases from V and 6 from J; bases not matched to a gene: 4. As DNA, the CDR3 is TGCAGCGTTCGGACTAGCGGGAGCCCCAATGAGCAGTTCTTC. This codes for CSVRTSGSPNEQFF.

V gene TRBV9 combines with J gene TRBJ2-5, with D tentatively TRBD1 or TRBD2 (5 bases each). Germline V gives CDR1 SGDLS, CDR2 YYNGEE. This CDR3 comprises 14 residues. The V end lost 2 bases, the J end lost 4 bases, and 12 bases lay between the germline ends. The CDR3 loop is CASSVDGAPETQYF. In DNA form, the CDR3 reads TGTGCCAGCAGCGTTGACGGGGCTCCAGAGACCCAGTACTTC.

The chain has TRBV28 and TRBJ2-3, with TRBD2 matching 12 bases. The germline V gene encodes CDR1 MDHEN and CDR2 SYDVKM. V lost 11 bases to trimming and J lost 6 bases; unmatched junction nucleotides: 12. CDR3 length: 15 residues. The chain's CDR3 is CAAGLAGGLADTQYF. The CDR3 bases are TGTGCCGCCGGGCTAGCGGGAGGGCTGGCGGATACGCAGTATTTT.

The gene calls are TRBV11-3 and TRBJ2-1; possible D gene TRBD2, 6 bases. Trimming removed 1 base at V and 0 bases at J, with 10 bases between. CDR1 is SGHNT, CDR2 YENEEA, per germline. The CDR3 spans 16 residues. The DNA for the CDR3 is TGTGCCAGCAGCTTAGTCGGGGGACTCTCCTACAATGAGCAGTTCTTC. Translated, it gives CASSLVGGLSYNEQFF.

This clone was counted a few times. This chain links TRBV30 with TRBJ1-5; 9 positions agree with TRBD1. This CDR3 has 15 residues. The V gene end was trimmed by 3 bases and the J gene end by 0 bases; junction bases not matched to a gene: 3. CDR1 is GTSNPN and CDR2 is SVGIG in the germline V gene (reference sequence). The CDR3 here is CAWRGQGHSNQPQHF. DNA of the CDR3: TGTGCCTGGAGGGGACAGGGACATAGCAATCAGCCCCAGCATTTT.

This sequence joins TRBV25-1 and TRBJ2-1, with 7 bases that match TRBD1. J gave up 6 bases and V 1 base, and 9 bases lay outside the gene matches. The CDR3 spans 16 residues. CDR1 MGHDK and CDR2 SYGVNS come from the germline V gene. CDR3 in DNA: TGTGCCAGCAGTGAATTGGGCAGGGGGTACTCCAATGAGCAGTTCTTC. Its translation: CASSELGRGYSNEQFF.

CDR3 loop: CASSVEGQGVAHYGYTF. DNA of the CDR3: TGTGCCAGCAGCGTAGAAGGACAGGGCGTAGCACACTATGGCTACACCTTC. This chain uses TRBV9 with TRBJ1-2, with TRBD1 identical over 8 bases. After removal of 0 bases from V and 3 bases from J, the junction contained 10 bases not matched to a gene. This CDR3 comprises 17 residues. Germline CDR1 SGDLS, CDR2 YYNGEE.

This chain links TRBV7-8 with TRBJ1-5; D possibly corresponds to TRBD1 (6 bases). Germline V gene sequence: CDR1 SGHVS, CDR2 FQNEAQ. The CDR3 has 16 amino acids. Trimming removed 0 bases at V and 3 bases at J, with 12 bases between. The CDR3: CASSLANREINQPQHF. CDR3 nucleotide sequence: TGTGCCAGCAGCTTAGCGAACAGGGAGATCAATCAGCCCCAGCATTTT.

On this clone itself: The sample carries other DNA sequences with the same CDR3. The chain recombines TRBV29-1 with TRBJ2-1; 9 bases match TRBD1. The V segment lost 7 bases and the J segment 4 bases; nucleotides outside the gene matches: 5. This CDR3 has 13 amino acids. Looked up from germline, CDR1 is SQVTM and CDR2 is ANQGSEA. The CDR3 DNA reads TGCAGCGCCCGGGACAGGGTATACAATGAGCAGTTCTTC. Its protein product is CSARDRVYNEQFF.